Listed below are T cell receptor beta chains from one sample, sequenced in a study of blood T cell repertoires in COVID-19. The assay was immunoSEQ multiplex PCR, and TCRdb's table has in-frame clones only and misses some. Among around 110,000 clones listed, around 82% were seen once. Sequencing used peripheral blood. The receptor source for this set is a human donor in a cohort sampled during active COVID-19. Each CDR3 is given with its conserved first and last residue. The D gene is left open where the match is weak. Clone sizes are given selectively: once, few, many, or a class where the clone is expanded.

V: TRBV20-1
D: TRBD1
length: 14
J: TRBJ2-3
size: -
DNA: TGCAGTGCTAGTCGGGGACAGGGGACAGATACGCAGTATTTT
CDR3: CSASRGQGTDTQYF

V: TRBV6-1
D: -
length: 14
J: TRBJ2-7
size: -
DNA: TGTGCCAGCAGTGAGTCGGGAGTTTTCTCCGAGCAGTACTTC
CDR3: CASSESGVFSEQYF

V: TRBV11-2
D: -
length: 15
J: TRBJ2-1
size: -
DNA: TGTGCCAGCAGCCCGACAGTTTACTCCTACAATGAGCAGTTCTTC
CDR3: CASSPTVYSYNEQFF

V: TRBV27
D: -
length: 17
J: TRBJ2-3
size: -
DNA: TGTGCCAGCAGCCGAAACCTACAGCTCCCAAGCACAGATACGCAGTATTTT
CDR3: CASSRNLQLPSTDTQYF

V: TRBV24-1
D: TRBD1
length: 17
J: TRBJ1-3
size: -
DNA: TGTGCCACCAGTGATCAGGCGCCGACAGGGGTAGGAAACACCATATATTTT
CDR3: CATSDQAPTGVGNTIYF

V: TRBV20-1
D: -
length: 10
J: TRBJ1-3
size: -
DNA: TGCAGTGCTCAGGGAAACACCATATATTTT
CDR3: CSAQGNTIYF

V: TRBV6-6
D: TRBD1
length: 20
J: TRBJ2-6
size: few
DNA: TGTGCCAGCAGCGCCAAGTTTGACGGACAGGTAAAGTCTGGGGCCAACGTCCTGACTTTC
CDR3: CASSAKFDGQVKSGANVLTF

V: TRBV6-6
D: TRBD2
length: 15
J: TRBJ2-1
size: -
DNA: TGTGCCAGCAGCCCTAGACTAGCGGGGGAAATTGAGCAGTTCTTC
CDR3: CASSPRLAGEIEQFF

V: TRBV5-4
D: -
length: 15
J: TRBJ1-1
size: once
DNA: TGTGCCAGCAGCCCCGGAGGGGCCGGGTACACTGAAGCTTTCTTT
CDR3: CASSPGGAGYTEAFF

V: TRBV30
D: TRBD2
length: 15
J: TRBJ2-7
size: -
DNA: TGTGCCTGGAGTGTAGGGCTAGCGGGACTCTACGAGCAGTACTTC
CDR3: CAWSVGLAGLYEQYF

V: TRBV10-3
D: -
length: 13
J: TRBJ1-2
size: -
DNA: TGTGCCATCAGTGGGGCACTAGACTATGGCTACACCTTC
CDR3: CAISGALDYGYTF

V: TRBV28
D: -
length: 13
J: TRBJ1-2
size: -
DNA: TGTGCCAGCAGTTTCTCTTACCAGGCCGGCTACACCTTC
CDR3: CASSFSYQAGYTF

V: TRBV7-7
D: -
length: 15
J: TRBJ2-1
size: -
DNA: TGTGCTAGCAGCTTAGCGCCAGGGACCTACAATGAGCAGTTCTTC
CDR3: CASSLAPGTYNEQFF

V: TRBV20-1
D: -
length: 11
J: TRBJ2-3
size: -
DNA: TGCAGTGGCGGGATAGGGGATACGCAGTATTTT
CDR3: CSGGIGDTQYF

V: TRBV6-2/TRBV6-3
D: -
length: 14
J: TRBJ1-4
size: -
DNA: TGTGCCAGCAGTGCGGACGGGGTAATGAAAAAACTGTTTTTT
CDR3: CASSADGVMKKLFF

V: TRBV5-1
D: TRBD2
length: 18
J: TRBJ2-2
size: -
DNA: TGCGCCAGCAGCTTGATGAGTAGCGGGGGCGTTAACACCGGGGAGCTGTTTTTT
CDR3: CASSLMSSGGVNTGELFF

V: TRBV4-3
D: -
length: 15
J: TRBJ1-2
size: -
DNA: TGCGCCAGCAGCCAAGAGGGGGGGAAAGGACATGGCTACACCTTC
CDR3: CASSQEGGKGHGYTF

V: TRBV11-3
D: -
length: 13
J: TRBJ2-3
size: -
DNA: TGTGCCAGCAGCTTAGATAACACAGATACGCAGTATTTT
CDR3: CASSLDNTDTQYF

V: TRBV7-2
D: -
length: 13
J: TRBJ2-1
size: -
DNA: TGTGCCAGCAGCTTAATCCTAGCTAATGAGCAGTTCTTC
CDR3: CASSLILANEQFF

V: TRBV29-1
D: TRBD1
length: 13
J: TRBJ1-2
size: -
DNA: TGCAGCGTTGCAGGGGGCGGATACTATGGCTACACCTTC
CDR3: CSVAGGGYYGYTF

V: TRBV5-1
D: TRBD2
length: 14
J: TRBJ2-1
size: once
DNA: TGCGCCAGCAGCTGGACTAGCGGGAGCTATGAGCAGTTCTTC
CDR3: CASSWTSGSYEQFF

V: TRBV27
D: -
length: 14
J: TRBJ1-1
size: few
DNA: TGTGCCAGCAGTTTACAGGGTTCGGGCACTGAAGCTTTCTTT
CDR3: CASSLQGSGTEAFF

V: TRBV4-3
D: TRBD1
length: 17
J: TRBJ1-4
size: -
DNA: TGCGCCAGCAGCCAAGATTCATTCAGGGGGGTGGATGAAAAACTGTTTTTT
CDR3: CASSQDSFRGVDEKLFF

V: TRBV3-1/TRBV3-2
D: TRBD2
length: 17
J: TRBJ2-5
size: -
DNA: TGTGCCAGCAGCCCTACTTTTCTACTAGCGGGAGTAGAGGCCCAGTACTTC
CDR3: CASSPTFLLAGVEAQYF

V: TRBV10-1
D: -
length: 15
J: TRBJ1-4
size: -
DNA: TGCGCCAGCAGTGAGTCGGGCACCCAAAGGGAAAAACTGTTTTTT
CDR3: CASSESGTQREKLFF

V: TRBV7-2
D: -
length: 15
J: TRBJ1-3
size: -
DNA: TGTGCCAGCAGCTTGGTGACGGGCTCTGGAAACACCATATATTTT
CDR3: CASSLVTGSGNTIYF

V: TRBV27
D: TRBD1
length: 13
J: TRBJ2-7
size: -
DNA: TGTGCCAGCACCGGACAGGGGGCTGGCGAGCAGTACTTC
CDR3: CASTGQGAGEQYF